The 14 T cell receptor beta chains presented below share a single source sample, sequenced in a study of T-cell memory formation after mild COVID-19. TCRdb independently ran MiXCR on the 5' RACE reads; one entry per CDR3 protein. The data show 150,000 to 200,000 distinct CDR3 sequences, roughly 13% seen once. Sequencing was done on a sample of PBMCs or a T cell subset sorted from them (not recorded which). The receptors shown here come from a man between 18 and 29 years old who had mild COVID-19 (a few samples of this study predate the infection). Cell type and time point are not known.

This rearrangement joins TRBV5-1 to TRBJ2-7; 8 nucleotides align to TRBD1. After removal of 5 bases from V and 4 bases from J, the junction contained 11 bases not matched to a gene. Germline V gene lookup returns CDR1 SGHRS and CDR2 YFSETQ. The CDR3 covers 15 residues. The CDR3 bases are TGCGCCAGCAGTCGAGGACAGGGATCATTTTACGAGCAGTACTTC. Translation: CASSRGQGSFYEQYF.

In this sample, this clonotype turned up a few times. The chain uses TRBV5-1 and TRBJ2-2, with 8 bases fitting TRBD2. Trimming at V came to 3 bases and at J to 5 bases, leaving 9 bases not matched to a gene. The length of the CDR3 is 16 residues. Germline V CDR1 and CDR2: SGHRS, YFSETQ. In nucleotides, the CDR3 is TGCGCCAGCAGCTCCGGAGCGGGGGATAGGACCGGGGAGCTGTTTTTT. This encodes CASSSGAGDRTGELFF.

This clonotype was detected only a few times. The chain links TRBV12-3 or TRBV12-4 to TRBJ1-5; D is perhaps TRBD1 (5 bases). Trimming pared 4 bases from V and 4 bases from J, leaving 11 bases between. The CDR3 sequence is 14 residues long. The chain's CDR3 is CASSSGEGNQPQHF. The CDR3 DNA follows: TGTGCCAGCAGTTCGGGGGAGGGGAATCAGCCCCAGCATTTT.

J is TRBJ2-1 and V is TRBV28; D gene ambiguous. CDR3 length: 12 amino acids. Germline-derived CDR1 and CDR2 are MDHEN and SYDVKM. V shed 6 bases and J shed 9 bases, with 12 bases lying between them. CDR3 in DNA: TGTGCCAGCAGCCCAAGGAGAGGTGAGCAGTTCTTC. This translates into CASSPRRGEQFF.

This clonotype was counted a few times. The rearrangement joins TRBV5-5 to TRBJ1-2, with D unresolved. V was cut by 2 bases and J by 0 bases, with 8 bases left in between. This CDR3 is 14 amino acids long. CDR1 is SGHKS and CDR2 is YYEKEE in the germline V gene (reference sequence). The CDR3 protein is CASSLKESNYGYTF. Here the CDR3 DNA reads TGTGCCAGCAGCTTAAAAGAGTCTAACTATGGCTACACCTTC.

A few counts support this clonotype. The gene calls are TRBV7-9 and TRBJ2-7, with 8 bases matching TRBD2. The CDR3 runs to 14 residues. Germline V gene lookup returns CDR1 SEHNR and CDR2 FQNEAQ (reference sequence). The V gene end was trimmed by 5 bases and the J gene end by 2 bases; junction bases not matched to a gene: 5. For the CDR3, the DNA is TGTGCCAGCAGCCCGGAGCGGGGGACCTACGAGCAGTACTTC. Encoded protein: CASSPERGTYEQYF.

The J gene is TRBJ2-3, the V gene TRBV20-1; D uncertain. The V and J ends lost 5 bases and 8 bases respectively, with 11 bases between them. The CDR3 contains 11 residues. Per germline, CDR1 DFQATT and CDR2 SNEGSKA (reference sequence). The CDR3 nucleotides are TGCAGTGCTCCGGACCTGATTACGCAGTATTTT. Amino acids: CSAPDLITQYF.

This clonotype was recorded at least ten times. V and J are TRBV11-2 and TRBJ2-5; 7 bases are a match to TRBD2. The germline CDR1 and CDR2 sequences are SGHAT and FQNNGV. V lost 3 bases and J lost 4; bases outside the gene matches: 5. This CDR3 has 14 amino acids. For the CDR3, the DNA is TGTGCCAGCAGCTTGGGAGGCGGGGGAGAGACCCAGTACTTC. This translates into CASSLGGGGETQYF.

This clonotype showed up just a few times. The chain is built from TRBV30 and TRBJ1-1, with unresolved D. Germline V gene lookup returns CDR1 GTSNPN and CDR2 SVGIG (reference sequence). CDR3 length equals 12 residues. V lost 5 bases and J lost 3, with 10 bases in between. As DNA, the CDR3 is TGTGCCTGGTTTAGGAGGGACACTGAAGCTTTCTTT. It is translated as CAWFRRDTEAFF. Variable domain in full (rest from reference TRBV30 and TRBJ1-1): SQTIHQWPATLVQPVGSPLSLECTVEGTSNPNLYWYRQAAGRGLQLLFYSVGIGQISSEVPQNLSASRPQDRQFILSSKKLLLSDSGFYLCAWFRRDTEAFFGQGTRLTVV.

In its sample, this clonotype was seen a few times. V gene TRBV6-2 or TRBV6-3 combines with J gene TRBJ2-3; D ambiguous. This CDR3 region has 11 residues. The germline V and J ends were trimmed by 3 bases and 6 bases, with 4 bases remaining between them. The germline V gene has CDR1 MNHEY and CDR2 SVGEGT. The CDR3 region has the DNA TGTGCCAGCAGTTATATGGATACGCAGTATTTT. Translated: CASSYMDTQYF.

The chain employs TRBV5-1 and TRBJ1-1; D perhaps matches TRBD1 (5 bases). This CDR3 contains 15 residues. Trimming took 5 bases from V and 4 from J, leaving 18 bases between them. Germline assignment: CDR1 SGHRS and CDR2 YFSETQ. CDR3 sequence: CASRQGVQGSTEAFF. The CDR3 DNA is TGCGCCAGCAGGCAGGGTGTTCAGGGCAGCACTGAAGCTTTCTTT.

This clonotype appeared a few times. This sequence joins TRBV7-9 and TRBJ1-4; the D is unclear. Between the trimmed V and J ends, which lost 4 bases and 3 bases, there was a span of 12 bases. CDR1 and CDR2 (germline): SEHNR, FQNEAQ (reference sequence). This CDR3 is built from 15 residues. The CDR3 DNA reads as TGTGCCAGCAGCTCGGGGAGAGGAGCTAATGAAAAACTGTTTTTT. This codes for CASSSGRGANEKLFF.

This clonotype was detected only a few times. The CDR3, as DNA: TGTGCCAGCAGCGTATTCGGGCTCGGGGAGACCCAGTACTTC. It yields the protein CASSVFGLGETQYF. The chain recombines TRBV9 with TRBJ2-5; D unresolved. Per the germline V gene, CDR1 is SGDLS and CDR2 is YYNGEE. CDR3 size: 14 residues. V was trimmed by 1 base and J by 5 bases, leaving 12 bases between them. The entire variable domain, with the rest obtained from reference TRBV9 and TRBJ2-5, is as follows: DSGVTQTPKHLITATGQRVTLRCSPRSGDLSVYWYQQSLDQGLQFLIQYYNGEERAKGNILERFSAQQFPDLHSELNLSSLELGDSALYFCASSVFGLGETQYFGPGTRLLVL.

This clonotype came up a few times. The V gene is TRBV5-1, the J gene TRBJ2-5; D is perhaps TRBD1 (5 bases). The CDR3 extends over 13 amino acids. Germline CDR1 SGHRS, CDR2 YFSETQ. V was trimmed by 3 bases and J by 1 base, leaving 7 bases between them. The CDR3 DNA reads TGCGCCAGCAGCTCGGACACCCAAGAGACCCAGTACTTC. Residues: CASSSDTQETQYF.